A selection of T cell receptor beta chains follows, all from one sample in a study of Graves' ophthalmopathy and Graves' hyperthyroidism. Using its own MiXCR run on the multiplex PCR reads, TCRdb lists one record per CDR3 protein. The data hold over a million distinct CDR3 sequences, with about 36% observed a single time. The specimen was peripheral blood or thyroid tissue (not recorded which). The source of these receptors is an adult man with Graves' hyperthyroidism. Each CDR3 is given with its conserved first and last residue. A D gene is named only where the DNA matches it firmly. Clone size appears in some rows only: once, few, many, or a class for an expanded clone.

TRBJ1-1 TRBV11-2 many NA CASSLSNGLNTEAFF TGTGCCAGCAGCTTAAGTAACGGCTTGAACACTGAAGCTTTCTTT
TRBJ2-6 TRBV2 few NA CASSEEANVLTF TGTGCCAGCAGTGAAGAGGCTAACGTCCTGACTTTC
TRBJ2-5 TRBV2 NA NA CASSEWGRSLETQYF TGTGCCAGCAGTGAATGGGGCAGGAGTTTGGAGACCCAGTACTTC
TRBJ1-2 TRBV7-9 many NA CAAGAGYYGYTF TGTGCCGCAGGGGCAGGGTACTATGGCTACACCTTC
TRBJ2-2 TRBV5-5 NA NA CASSLLEAGAGVAGELFF TGTGCCAGCAGCTTGTTGGAGGCTGGGGCAGGGGTTGCTGGGGAGCTGTTTTTT
TRBJ1-2 TRBV9 many TRBD1 CASSVTSGGRHGYTF TGTGCCAGCAGCGTAACGTCAGGGGGAAGGCATGGCTACACCTTC
TRBJ2-5 TRBV7-8 many TRBD1 CASGNRGFGETQYF TGTGCCAGCGGTAACAGGGGGTTCGGAGAGACCCAGTACTTC
TRBJ1-1 TRBV7-6 many NA CASSPKQGTTEAFF TGTGCCAGCAGCCCCAAGCAGGGTACCACTGAAGCTTTCTTT
TRBJ2-7 TRBV7-9 NA TRBD1 CASSQTTGNSIYEQYF TGTGCCAGCAGCCAGACGACAGGGAACAGTATCTACGAGCAGTACTTC
TRBJ2-5 TRBV7-8 many NA CASSVSGTKETQYF TGTGCCAGCAGCGTTAGCGGAACGAAAGAGACCCAGTACTTC
TRBJ1-5 TRBV6-6 few NA CASSYPRGQANQPQHF TGTGCCAGCAGTTACCCCAGAGGGCAGGCTAATCAGCCCCAGCATTTT
TRBJ1-4 TRBV6-5 many NA CASSWEKLFF TGTGCCAGCAGTTGGGAAAAACTGTTTTTT
TRBJ2-5 TRBV25-1 NA NA CASRSDSADKSQETQYF TGTGCCAGCCGTTCTGACAGCGCGGACAAGTCCCAAGAGACCCAGTACTTC
TRBJ2-5 TRBV6-5 many NA CASSKTGDFQETQYF TGTGCCAGCAGTAAAACAGGGGACTTCCAAGAGACCCAGTACTTC
TRBJ1-2 TRBV29-1 NA TRBD1 CSVDQGDKVDGYTF TGCAGCGTTGACCAGGGGGATAAAGTGGATGGCTACACCTTC
TRBJ2-2 TRBV29-1 many NA CSVPRGGGELFF TGCAGCGTTCCTCGAGGTGGCGGGGAGCTGTTTTTT
TRBJ2-2 TRBV10-3 NA NA CASSPGRLHTGELFF TGTGCCAGCAGTCCGGGGCGCCTTCACACCGGGGAGCTATTTTTT
TRBJ1-2 TRBV7-2 NA TRBD1 CASSSRQGSGGYTF TGTGCCAGCAGCAGCCGACAGGGGTCGGGGGGCTACACCTTC
TRBJ1-5 TRBV4-1 NA NA CASSQDPGNSNQPQHF TGCGCCAGCAGCCAAGACCCAGGGAATAGCAATCAGCCCCAGCATTTT
TRBJ1-5 TRBV10-3 NA NA CATGQRNQPQHF TGTGCTACCGGACAGAGGAATCAGCCCCAGCATTTT
TRBJ2-2 TRBV29-1 many TRBD1 CSVAPGGLSPGELFF TGCAGCGTTGCTCCAGGGGGCTTATCCCCCGGGGAGCTGTTTTTT
TRBJ1-2 TRBV10-3 many NA CAVRTMGGDGYTF TGTGCCGTCCGCACGATGGGGGGGGATGGCTACACCTTC
TRBJ1-5 TRBV14 NA TRBD1 CASSGGQPYSNQPQHF TGTGCCAGCTCGGGGGGACAGCCATATAGCAATCAGCCCCAGCATTTT
TRBJ2-7 TRBV15 many TRBD2 CATSRDRVLAGYDEQYF TGTGCCACCAGCAGAGATCGAGTACTAGCGGGATATGATGAGCAGTACTTC
TRBJ2-7 TRBV10-3 NA TRBD2 CAISDSGRSPYEQYF TGTGCCATCAGCGATAGCGGGAGAAGTCCCTACGAGCAGTACTTC
TRBJ2-6 TRBV11-2 many NA CASSQDIAGANVLTF TGTGCCAGCAGCCAGGACATTGCTGGGGCCAACGTCCTGACTTTC
TRBJ2-2 TRBV10-3 many NA CAISDAGTPGELFF TGTGCCATCAGTGATGCCGGGACCCCCGGGGAGCTGTTTTTT
TRBJ1-5 TRBV4-1 NA NA CASSQDGSLQGNQPQHF TGCGCCAGCAGCCAAGACGGCAGCCTACAAGGCAATCAGCCCCAGCATTTT
TRBJ1-6 TRBV5-1 few NA CASSLEASSSPLHF TGCGCCAGCAGCTTGGAGGCCAGTTCTTCACCCCTCCACTTT
TRBJ1-2 TRBV27 once NA CASSSGSRYGYTF TGTGCCAGCAGTTCTGGCAGTCGCTATGGCTACACCTTC
TRBJ1-1 TRBV5-1 many NA CASSLRTGVTNTEAFF TGCGCCAGCAGCTTAAGGACGGGGGTGACGAACACTGAAGCTTTCTTT
TRBJ1-2 TRBV7-6 NA NA CASSINPASYGYTF TGTGCCAGCAGCATAAACCCGGCCTCCTATGGCTACACCTTC
TRBJ1-4 TRBV19 NA NA CASSIWDGDEKLFF TGTGCCAGTAGTATCTGGGACGGGGATGAAAAACTGTTTTTT
TRBJ2-2 TRBV7-2 few NA CASSDRTPGELFF TGTGCCAGCAGCGACAGAACGCCCGGGGAGCTGTTTTTT
TRBJ1-2 TRBV7-2 once TRBD1 CASSLGTGGASYGYTF TGTGCCAGCAGTTTAGGAACAGGGGGCGCGTCCTATGGCTACACCTTC
TRBJ1-6 TRBV6-2/TRBV6-3 many NA CASSRRNSPLHF TGTGCCAGTTCGCGACGAAATTCACCCCTCCACTTT
TRBJ1-4 TRBV6-5 many TRBD1 CASGMDRVREKLFF TGTGCCAGCGGGATGGACAGGGTTCGGGAAAAACTGTTTTTT
TRBJ2-5 TRBV9 few NA CASSPGGAETQYF TGTGCCAGCAGCCCGGGCGGAGCCGAGACCCAGTACTTC
TRBJ2-5 TRBV6-2/TRBV6-3 NA NA CASSPQALQGIQETQYF TGTGCCAGCAGCCCCCAGGCCCTGCAGGGAATCCAAGAGACCCAGTACTTC
TRBJ1-5 TRBV2 NA TRBD1 CASSATRTGINQPQHF TGTGCCAGCAGTGCAACGAGGACAGGGATCAATCAGCCCCAGCATTTT
TRBJ2-3 TRBV4-1 NA NA CASRTLHGSTDTQYF TGCGCCAGCAGAACCTTGCATGGGAGCACAGATACGCAGTATTTT
TRBJ2-7 TRBV4-2 NA NA CASSQERGGDSYEQYF TGTGCCAGCAGCCAAGAGAGGGGGGGAGACTCCTACGAGCAGTACTTC
TRBJ2-5 TRBV10-3 many NA CAISDGQGGETQYF TGTGCCATCAGCGATGGACAGGGAGGGGAGACCCAGTACTTC
TRBJ2-5 TRBV7-6 NA NA CASGLGSRGYQETQYF TGTGCCAGCGGCTTAGGGTCCAGGGGTTACCAAGAGACCCAGTACTTC
TRBJ2-7 TRBV6-5 many TRBD2 CASRELAGGLYEQYF TGTGCCAGCAGGGAACTAGCGGGGGGGCTATACGAGCAGTACTTC
TRBJ1-6 TRBV9 few TRBD1 CASSGGGGRGNSPLHF TGTGCCAGCAGTGGTGGGGGGGGCAGGGGGAATTCACCCCTCCACTTT
TRBJ2-5 TRBV28 NA NA CASTTSGDNQETQYF TGTGCCAGCACCACGTCCGGGGACAACCAAGAGACCCAGTACTTC
TRBJ1-2 TRBV10-2 many TRBD1 CASSESRTGSYGYTF TGCGCCAGCAGTGAGTCCCGGACAGGGAGTTATGGCTACACCTTC
TRBJ2-2 TRBV29-1 many NA CSVAVGGTGELFF TGCAGCGTTGCGGTAGGGGGGACCGGGGAGCTGTTTTTT
TRBJ1-6 TRBV7-2 many NA CASSPMPQTTYNSPLHF TGTGCCAGCAGTCCGATGCCCCAGACTACCTATAATTCACCCCTCCACTTT
TRBJ1-2 TRBV4-3 few NA CASSQDLRGLNYGYTF TGCGCCAGCAGCCAAGATTTAAGAGGGTTAAACTATGGCTACACCTTC
TRBJ2-1 TRBV2 NA NA CASSYSGLMGNEQFF TGTGCCAGCAGTTACTCGGGACTGATGGGCAATGAGCAGTTCTTC
TRBJ1-4 TRBV5-1 few NA CASSLPSGALSEKLFF TGCGCCAGCAGCCTCCCGTCTGGGGCGCTTAGTGAAAAACTGTTTTTT
TRBJ1-5 TRBV2 many NA CASSEARMGNQPQHF TGTGCCAGCAGTGAAGCGCGTATGGGTAATCAGCCCCAGCATTTT
TRBJ1-1 TRBV29-1 NA NA CSVLVAGF TGCAGCGTTTTAGTAGCGGGATTT
TRBJ1-6 TRBV11-2 many NA CASSHGRNSPLHF TGTGCCAGCAGCCATGGACGTAATTCACCCCTCCACTTT
TRBJ1-4 TRBV7-9 NA NA CASREREGSSQKLFF TGTGCCAGCAGGGAGAGAGAGGGCTCGAGTCAGAAACTGTTTTTT
TRBJ1-4 TRBV7-8 many TRBD1 CASSLYRGGEKLFF TGTGCCAGCAGCTTATACAGGGGAGGCGAAAAACTGTTTTTT
TRBJ2-5 TRBV10-3 few TRBD2 CASKAGGLGTQYF TGTGCCAGCAAGGCGGGAGGATTAGGGACCCAGTACTTC